These 27 T cell receptor beta chains were sequenced from one sample in a study of PD-L1 blockade in urothelial cancer. Sequenced by immunoSEQ multiplex PCR; TCRdb stores in-frame clones only, minus some. The table has 41,000 or so clones, approximately 80% seen once; the top ten hold roughly 18%. Source: PBMCs, taken around atezolizumab (anti-PD-L1) treatment. Every receptor here comes from a man aged 55 to 69 with urothelial cancer.

This chain uses TRBV6-4 with TRBJ2-1, with TRBD2 matching over 11 bases. Unmatched junction bases numbered 7, after V lost 6 bases and J lost 9 bases. The CDR3 runs to 14 residues. Germline CDR1 and CDR2: MRHNA and SNTAGT. For the CDR3, the DNA is TGTGCCAGCAGCACTGGGACTAGCGGCGGTGAGCAGTTCTTC. It yields the protein CASSTGTSGGEQFF.

The chain employs TRBV6-1 and TRBJ1-2; 9 bases match TRBD1. Unmatched junction bases numbered 4, after V lost 6 bases and J lost 2 bases. The length of the CDR3 is 14 residues. The V gene's germline CDR1 is MNHNS and CDR2 SASEGT. The DNA of the CDR3 is TGTGCCAGCAGCCCCGGGACAGGGAACTATGGCTACACCTTC. Translated: CASSPGTGNYGYTF.

The rearrangement uses TRBV2 and TRBJ2-7; 7 nucleotides line up with TRBD2. Per the germline V gene, CDR1 is SNHLY and CDR2 is FYNNEI. V gave up 8 bases and J gave up 5 bases; unmatched junction bases: 15. The CDR3 length is 15 residues. The CDR3 is CASGEGQSPNHEQYF. CDR3 DNA sequence: TGTGCCAGCGGGGAGGGGCAGTCTCCGAACCACGAGCAGTACTTC.

The V and J genes are TRBV2 and TRBJ2-2, with TRBD1 identical over 7 bases. Germline assignment: CDR1 SNHLY and CDR2 FYNNEI. V shed 4 bases, J shed 2 bases, and the junction held 1 base outside the gene matches. This CDR3 comprises 14 residues. Written as DNA, the CDR3 is TGTGCCAGCAGTGGGGACAGCAACACCGGGGAGCTGTTTTTT. Translation gives CASSGDSNTGELFF.

The J gene is TRBJ1-6, the V gene TRBV7-3; 8 bases match TRBD1. This CDR3 region has 15 residues. Germline loops: CDR1 SGHTA, CDR2 FQGTGA. Germline trimming cut 1 base from V and 5 bases from J; bases unmatched to any gene: 1. CDR3 loop: CASSLNRGDNSPLHF. The DNA for the CDR3 is TGTGCCAGCAGCTTAAACAGGGGGGATAATTCACCCCTCCACTTT.

The rearrangement uses TRBV27 and TRBJ2-3, with TRBD2 identical over 8 bases. The CDR3 has 16 residues. Germline values: CDR1 MNHEY, CDR2 SMNVEV (reference sequence). The junction had 7 bases not matched to a gene; V was cut back by 5 bases and J by 0 bases. In DNA form, the CDR3 reads TGTGCCAGCAGTACCATAGCGGGGAAGAGCACAGATACGCAGTATTTT. It encodes CASSTIAGKSTDTQYF.

CDR3 in amino acids: CASSPSQGWYEQYF. In DNA form, the CDR3 reads TGTGCCAGCAGTCCGTCACAGGGGTGGTACGAGCAGTACTTC. The chain joins TRBV27 to TRBJ2-7; 7 positions agree with TRBD1. With V trimmed by 5 bases and J by 4 bases, 8 bases remained unmatched. CDR3 length: 14 amino acids. Germline V gives CDR1 MNHEY, CDR2 SMNVEV (reference sequence).

The chain couples TRBV5-1 to TRBJ2-1; 8 nucleotides align to TRBD2. This CDR3 has 15 residues. The ends lost 4 bases at V and 8 bases at J; junction bases unmatched: 11. Germline loops: CDR1 SGHRS, CDR2 YFSETQ. This CDR3 is CASSRTGTSGDEQFF. The DNA for the CDR3 is TGCGCCAGCAGCAGGACCGGGACTAGTGGGGATGAGCAGTTCTTC.

The gene calls are TRBV5-1 and TRBJ2-1; D is perhaps TRBD2 (6 bases). Germline values: CDR1 SGHRS, CDR2 YFSETQ. V dropped 4 bases and J dropped 3 bases, with 11 bases sitting between them. The CDR3 is 14 residues long. Here the CDR3 reads CASSPAEGYNEQFF. In nucleotides, the CDR3 is TGCGCCAGCAGCCCAGCGGAGGGCTACAATGAGCAGTTCTTC.

This rearrangement joins TRBV4-1 to TRBJ2-1; D uncertain. V was cut by 0 bases and J by 8 bases, with 20 bases left in between. The CDR3 has 17 residues. CDR1 is MGHRA, CDR2 YSYEKL, per germline. CDR3 sequence reads: CASSQEVGTLGSHEQFF. CDR3 nucleotide sequence: TGCGCCAGCAGCCAAGAGGTTGGAACATTGGGCAGCCATGAGCAGTTCTTC.

V is TRBV15 and J is TRBJ2-1; 9 bases fit TRBD2. From germline, CDR1 is LNHNV and CDR2 YYDKDF (reference sequence). This CDR3 is built from 19 residues. V lost 5 bases, J lost 7 bases, and 21 bases stayed unmatched. CDR3 sequence reads: CATSPRSGTSTRSGNEQFF. In nucleotides, the CDR3 is TGTGCCACCAGCCCACGATCCGGGACTAGCACCCGGTCTGGGAATGAGCAGTTCTTC. The full variable domain, its missing parts supplied by reference TRBV15 and TRBJ2-1, is DAMVIQNPRYQVTQFGKPVTLSCSQTLNHNVMYWYQQKSSQAPKLLFHYYDKDFNNEADTPDNFQSRRPNTSFCFLDIRSPGLGDTAMYLCATSPRSGTSTRSGNEQFFGPGTRLTVL.

The chain couples TRBV30 to TRBJ1-5; D perhaps matches TRBD1 (5 bases). The CDR3 runs to 13 residues. V was cut by 2 bases and J by 4 bases, with 9 bases left in between. Germline CDR1 is GTSNPN and CDR2 is SVGIG (reference sequence). This CDR3 reads CAWSTQGNQPQHF. The CDR3 region has the DNA TGTGCCTGGAGTACCCAGGGTAATCAGCCCCAGCATTTT. The full variable domain, rest sourced from reference TRBV30 and TRBJ1-5, is SQTIHQWPATLVQPVGSPLSLECTVEGTSNPNLYWYRQAAGRGLQLLFYSVGIGQISSEVPQNLSASRPQDRQFILSSKKLLLSDSGFYLCAWSTQGNQPQHFGDGTRLSIL.

This chain connects TRBV7-2 to TRBJ1-2; D gene uncertain. This CDR3 has 15 amino acids. The V end lost 5 bases, the J end lost 4 bases, and 17 bases lay between the germline ends. The germline CDR1 and CDR2 sequences are SGHTA and FQGNSA. The chain's CDR3 is CASSPRERTFYGYTF. CDR3 DNA: TGTGCCAGCAGCCCCAGAGAGCGAACCTTCTATGGCTACACCTTC.

The chain recombines TRBV28 with TRBJ2-5; 11 nucleotides agree with TRBD2. V gave up 4 bases and J gave up 5 bases; unmatched junction bases: 9. Germline V gene lookup returns CDR1 MDHEN and CDR2 SYDVKM. This CDR3 is 16 amino acids long. CDR3 DNA: TGTGCCAGCAGTTCCGGAGTAGCGGGGGGGCAGGAGACCCAGTACTTC. As protein: CASSSGVAGGQETQYF.

The chain uses TRBV2 and TRBJ2-7; the D gene is possibly TRBD2 (6 bases). Trimming shortened V by 2 bases and J by 2 bases, and 13 bases separated the two germline ends. From germline, CDR1 is SNHLY and CDR2 FYNNEI. This CDR3 has 15 residues. For the CDR3, the DNA is TGTGCCAGCAGTGAAATGGGGGGTCTTCCCTACGAGCAGTACTTC. This gives the protein CASSEMGGLPYEQYF. Supplemented by reference TRBV2 and TRBJ2-7, the full variable domain reads EPEVTQTPSHQVTQMGQEVILRCVPISNHLYFYWYRQILGQKVEFLVSFYNNEISEKSEIFDDQFSVERPDGSNFTLKIRSTKLEDSAMYFCASSEMGGLPYEQYFGPGTRLTVT.

V and J are TRBV7-9 and TRBJ2-3; D is undetermined. Deletions cut 3 bases from V and 0 bases from J, with 10 bases between. This CDR3 is 15 amino acids long. CDR1 is SEHNR and CDR2 is FQNEAQ in the germline V gene (reference sequence). CDR3 DNA sequence: TGTGCCAGCAGCTTTAGAGTTGCTAGCACAGATACGCAGTATTTT. Residues: CASSFRVASTDTQYF.

The chain recombines TRBV5-7 with TRBJ2-7; tentatively, D is TRBD2 (6 bases). TRBV5-7 is sorted into the ORF group, with uncertain function. There are 15 residues in the CDR3. Between the trimmed V and J ends, which lost 2 bases and 0 bases, there was a span of 12 bases. Here the CDR3 DNA reads TGTGCCAGCAGCTTAGTATCGGGGGACTCCTACGAGCAGTACTTC. It is translated as CASSLVSGDSYEQYF.

The chain has TRBV5-1 and TRBJ2-3, with a weak D call TRBD1 (6 bases). Germline V gene lookup returns CDR1 SGHRS and CDR2 YFSETQ. V lost 2 bases to trimming and J lost 4 bases, with 20 bases between them. The CDR3 runs to 17 residues. CDR3 DNA: TGCGCCAGCAGCTTCAAATTGGGGGCCGAGGCGGCAGATACGCAGTATTTT. The encoded protein is CASSFKLGAEAADTQYF.

CDR3 residues: CAVGQGHYEQYF. The CDR3 coding sequence is TGTGCCGTAGGACAGGGGCACTACGAGCAGTACTTC. The rearrangement links TRBV6-1 to TRBJ2-7; 9 nucleotides agree with TRBD1. Germline V gives CDR1 MNHNS, CDR2 SASEGT. J lost 3 bases, V lost 11 bases, and 5 bases had no gene match. CDR3 size: 12 residues.

The chain employs TRBV5-4 and TRBJ2-3; 9 nucleotides agree with TRBD1. The CDR3 is made up of 16 amino acids. J gave up 4 bases and V 4 bases, and 10 bases lay outside the gene matches. The germline V gene has CDR1 SGHNT and CDR2 YYREEE (reference sequence). The CDR3 loop is CASSLLKQGASDTQYF. CDR3 in DNA: TGTGCCAGCAGCCTTTTAAAACAGGGGGCCTCAGATACGCAGTATTTT. The variable domain in full, with the rest retrieved from reference TRBV5-4 and TRBJ2-3, is ETGVTQSPTHLIKTRGQQVTLRCSSQSGHNTVSWYQQALGQGPQFIFQYYREEENGRGNFPPRFSGLQFPNYSSELNVNALELDDSALYLCASSLLKQGASDTQYFGPGTRLTVL.

The J gene is TRBJ2-1, the V gene TRBV6-6; maybe TRBD1 (6 bases). The CDR3 totals 14 residues. Germline V gene sequence: CDR1 MNHNY, CDR2 SVGAGI (reference sequence). V dropped 7 bases and J dropped 7 bases, with 17 bases sitting between them. Written as DNA, the CDR3 is TGTGCCAGCACCCCTGGACAGAACAAGAATGAGCAGTTCTTC. This gives the protein CASTPGQNKNEQFF.

This chain joins TRBV7-2 and TRBJ2-3; 7 nucleotides line up with TRBD2. V lost 1 base, J lost 2 bases, and 3 bases stayed unmatched. In germline, CDR1 is SGHTA, CDR2 FQGNSA. The CDR3 totals 15 residues. The CDR3 is CASSLGGLVTDTQYF. The CDR3 bases are TGTGCCAGCAGCTTAGGCGGACTAGTCACAGATACGCAGTATTTT.

This clone has just one count. The chain links TRBV20-1 to TRBJ2-5, with a tentative D call TRBD1 (5 bases). In germline, CDR1 is DFQATT, CDR2 SNEGSKA (reference sequence). The V gene lost 6 bases and the J gene lost 1 base, with 6 bases spanning the gap. The CDR3 sequence is 11 residues long. CDR3 DNA: TGCAGTGCGGGGCCCCAAGAGACCCAGTACTTC. Translation gives CSAGPQETQYF.

The gene calls are TRBV10-1 and TRBJ1-1; 8 bases are shared with TRBD1. Per germline, CDR1 WNHNN and CDR2 SYGVQD (reference sequence). This CDR3 comprises 13 residues. The CDR3 DNA sequence: TGCGACGGACAGGGTGGCTTGAACACTGAAGCTTTCTTT. This gives the protein CDGQGGLNTEAFF.

This chain uses TRBV19 with TRBJ1-5; possibly TRBD1 for D (5 bases). The germline V and J ends were trimmed by 10 bases and 4 bases, with 14 bases remaining between them. Germline CDR1 LNHDA, CDR2 SQIVND (reference sequence). CDR3 length equals 13 residues. The CDR3: CAIGQGWNQPQHF. The CDR3 DNA follows: TGTGCCATAGGTCAGGGATGGAATCAGCCCCAGCATTTT.

V is TRBV29-1 and J is TRBJ2-5; a weak D match, TRBD1 (6 bases). Germline CDR1 is SQVTM and CDR2 is ANQGSEA. V was shortened by 8 bases and J by 5 bases, with 15 bases between the two germline ends. The CDR3 length is 12 residues. In DNA, the CDR3 is TGCAGCCTCCGGGACATGGCCGAGACCCAGTACTTC. Protein product: CSLRDMAETQYF.

V is TRBV7-9 and J is TRBJ2-7, with 7 positions matching TRBD1. V dropped 5 bases and J dropped 2; count of bases not matched to a gene: 6. The germline gives CDR1 SEHNR, CDR2 FQNEAQ (reference sequence). The CDR3 is 14 residues long. The CDR3 here is CASSGSTGAYEQYF. CDR3 nucleotide sequence: TGTGCCAGCAGCGGTAGTACAGGGGCCTACGAGCAGTACTTC.